The clone carrying this T cell receptor (beta chain) has just one count. Its antigen is currently unknown. The data were taken from a study of Tregs in tolerant kidney transplant recipients. The table came from immunoSEQ multiplex PCR; TCRdb's copy has only in-frame clones and leaves some out. The sample shows about 100,000 clones, 93% of them seen only once. CDR3 length: 15 residues. Germline V gene sequence: CDR1 SGHRS, CDR2 YFSETQ. The V gene lost 2 bases and the J gene lost 6 bases, with 17 bases spanning the gap. Thawed PBMCs were FACS-sorted into unstimulated CD4+CD25+CD127- regulatory T cells, CD4+CD25- non-regulatory cells, CD4 and CD8 cells. General study results and limits: Expanding Tregs on activated donor B cells appeared to best identify donor-specific TCRbeta clones. Findings come from small patient numbers and require larger validation. This study did not directly address biological reproducibility.

The TCR originated in a human donor who received a combined kidney and bone marrow transplant. This sequence joins TRBV5-1 and TRBJ1-1; no reliable D call. The sequencing used CD4+ T cells from blood, collected before the transplant. CDR3 coding DNA: TGCGCCAGCAGCTTAGCCTTCGAGGGCGGCGCTGAAGCTTTCTTT. Protein sequence: CASSLAFEGGAEAFF.